The 3 T cell receptor beta chains below were found in one sample sequenced in a study of CD8+ T cells in alopecia areata. Treatment indicated: oral pan-JAK inhibitor, 5-10 mg twice daily. As part of sample collection, lesional scalp punch biopsies and peripheral blood were taken from alopecia areata patients. cDNA serving as the sequencing template came from extracted, reverse transcribed RNA. Sequencing used immunoSEQ multiplex PCR; TCRdb keeps in-frame clones, though not all of them. The sample carries around 13,000 clones, roughly 65% recorded once. The source was skin, collected at week 4, from a patient treated with tofacitinib. The receptor set was obtained from a human donor with alopecia areata.

V gene TRBV5-4 combines with J gene TRBJ2-4; 8 bases fit TRBD2. This CDR3 comprises 17 residues. The V and J ends lost 2 bases and 1 base, in that order; junction bases with no gene match: 8. Germline lookup yields CDR1 SGHNT and CDR2 YYREEE (reference sequence). The chain's CDR3 is CASSFGGGAVAKNIQYF. In nucleotides, the CDR3 is TGTGCCAGCAGCTTCGGGGGGGGTGCCGTCGCCAAAAACATTCAGTACTTC.

The chain couples TRBV6-6 to TRBJ1-2; D remains ambiguous. V shed 0 bases and J shed 12 bases, with 11 bases lying between them. Germline V gene data show CDR1 as MNHNY and CDR2 as SVGAGI (reference sequence). The length of the CDR3 is 12 residues. As DNA, the CDR3 is TGTGCCAGCAGTTACTCGGGCCGGGAAGACACCTTC. Its translation is CASSYSGREDTF.

This clone was observed a single time. The J gene is TRBJ2-5, the V gene TRBV10-3, with TRBD1 matching 7 bases. There are 13 residues in the CDR3. CDR1 is ENHRY and CDR2 is SYGVKD in the germline V gene. Unmatched junction bases numbered 0, after V lost 2 bases and J lost 3 bases. In DNA form, the CDR3 reads TGTGCCATCAGTGAGCAGGGGGAAGAGACCCAGTACTTC. Translation gives CAISEQGEETQYF.